A selection of T cell receptor beta chains follows, all from one sample in a study of blood T cell repertoires in COVID-19. The protocol was immunoSEQ multiplex PCR, while the TCRdb copy is restricted to in-frame clones and leaves out a portion. The sample holds tens of thousands of clones; approximately 80% are singletons and the top ten take approximately 6%. Material: peripheral blood. The receptors here all came from a human donor in a cohort sampled during active or convalescent COVID-19. Both conserved end residues are part of each CDR3.

>13|TRBV5-1
CASSLVGNSPLHF
>13|TRBV2
CASSAGVGETQYF
>14|TRBV5-6
CASSLGQGRYEQYF
>18|TRBV19
CASSVTGTGGPRQETQYF
>16|TRBV5-1
CASSLGASGGYNEQFF
>15|TRBV6-2/TRBV6-3
CASSYPRGGVGELFF
>14|TRBV2
CASSEGRTGDTQYF
>17|TRBV3-1/TRBV3-2
CASSHFSAGGSTDTQYF
>12|TRBV19
CASRSGDQPQHF
>14|TRBV19
CASSKGQQYNEQFF
>11|TRBV20-1
CSIDRNTEAFF
>15|TRBV5-4
CASSLGASGVYEQYF
>18|TRBV18
CASSPGIDRGPGDYGYTF
>17|TRBV19
CASSIGSRGANTGELFF
>14|TRBV11-1
CASSLEARDYEQYF
>15|TRBV11-2
CASSPTAISGSPLHF
>19|TRBV6-2/TRBV6-3
CASSIAQSGQGAFNYGYTF
>13|TRBV21-1
CASRRTGVAEQYF
>15|TRBV5-1
CASSLEGARSTEAFF
>15|TRBV6-1
CASSDYRTASDTQYF
>13|TRBV10-2
CASNRIGNSPLHF
>10|TRBV2
CASTVEGYTF
>14|TRBV11-2
CASSHRGLGYGYTF
>16|TRBV27
CASGVRGTSGGNEQFF
>12|TRBV19
CASSIAGQPQHF
>16|TRBV27
CASSATTGTGGYEQYF
>19|TRBV15
CATSREERWRSANTGELFF
>15|TRBV18
CASSRRDRGSNGYTF
>16|TRBV30
CAWGSGAGGRNTEAFF
>15|TRBV2
CASSLRQSSNQPQHF
>13|TRBV10-3
CAIRLVLGDTQYF
>13|TRBV5-6
CASRDRRAMATTF
>15|TRBV6-2/TRBV6-3
CASSQAGGTNEKLFF
>16|TRBV24-1
CATSDSGGANTGELFF
>15|TRBV11-2
CASSNRDRGDEKLFF
>17|TRBV9
CASSTRQGAKLTDTQYF
>12|TRBV19
CASATGGDTQYF
>13|TRBV14
CASSDDRYNEQFF
>15|TRBV6-5
CASIQQGASGNTIYF